The next 29 T cell receptor beta chains were all read from a single sample in a study of shared T cell receptors in the human thymus. The method was immunoSEQ multiplex PCR; TCRdb's version includes in-frame clones alone and lacks a portion of them. This table has 640,000 or so clones, more than 75% appearing once. This sample was also put to use in a study of human thymus T cells.

The specimen was thymocytes. The source of these receptors is a boy in the first two years of life with a congenital heart defect.

The V and J genes are TRBV25-1 and TRBJ2-2, with TRBD2 matching 7 bases. Trimming at V came to 5 bases and at J to 5 bases, leaving 5 bases not matched to a gene. CDR3 size: 14 residues. CDR1 and CDR2 from the germline V gene are MGHDK and SYGVNS. The CDR3 loop is CASSFERDTGELFF. The CDR3 region has the DNA TGTGCCAGCAGTTTTGAGCGGGATACCGGGGAGCTGTTTTTT.

The genes are TRBV7-9 and TRBJ2-5; tentative D call: TRBD2 (6 bases). V lost 3 bases and J lost 3, with 17 bases in between. This CDR3 has 16 amino acids. Germline V gene data show CDR1 as SEHNR and CDR2 as FQNEAQ (reference sequence). In DNA form, the CDR3 reads TGTGCCAGCAGCTTTCGCCTAGCGTGGCCTGAAGAGACCCAGTACTTC. It codes for CASSFRLAWPEETQYF.

The chain uses TRBV28 and TRBJ1-6; D is uncertain. V gave up 5 bases and J gave up 7 bases, with 9 bases separating them. The CDR3 totals 13 residues. Germline V gives CDR1 MDHEN, CDR2 SYDVKM. CDR3 sequence: CASSRGPNSPLHF. The CDR3 DNA is TGTGCCAGCAGTAGAGGCCCAAATTCACCCCTCCACTTT.

This clone was detected a few times. The V and J genes are TRBV27 and TRBJ2-3; tentative D call: TRBD1 (6 bases). Germline V gene sequence: CDR1 MNHEY, CDR2 SMNVEV (reference sequence). The ends were cut back, 5 bases at V and 1 base at J, with 19 bases in the middle. CDR3 length equals 17 residues. CDR3 protein: CASSTDRPSGGTDTQYF. DNA for the CDR3: TGTGCCAGCAGTACCGACAGGCCATCTGGTGGCACAGATACGCAGTATTTT.

This clone showed up just once. J is TRBJ2-2 and V is TRBV4-3, with 11 bases identical to TRBD2. The CDR3 runs 16 residues. Germline V gene sequence: CDR1 LGHNA, CDR2 YSLEER. Trimming at V came to 4 bases and at J to 2 bases, leaving 3 bases not matched to a gene. CDR3 DNA sequence: TGCGCCAGCAGCCTGGGACTAGCGGAAAACACCGGGGAGCTGTTTTTT. This codes for CASSLGLAENTGELFF.

The V gene is TRBV7-2, the J gene TRBJ1-5; a possible D gene is TRBD1 (5 bases). Germline assignment: CDR1 SGHTA and CDR2 FQGNSA. Between the trimmed V and J ends, which lost 3 bases and 5 bases, there was a span of 14 bases. The CDR3 sequence is 15 residues long. CDR3 region: CASSLTESVDQPQHF. The CDR3 region has the DNA TGTGCCAGCAGCTTGACAGAGTCGGTGGATCAGCCCCAGCATTTT.

This clone came up once. The chain links TRBV11-2 to TRBJ2-1; 9 nucleotides agree with TRBD2. The germline V gene encodes CDR1 SGHAT and CDR2 FQNNGV. J gave up 3 bases and V 5 bases, and 2 bases lay outside the gene matches. The CDR3 is 14 amino acids. The CDR3 reads CASSPSGIYNEQFF. The CDR3 DNA reads as TGTGCCAGCAGCCCTAGCGGGATCTACAATGAGCAGTTCTTC.

This chain joins TRBV7-2 and TRBJ2-5; 7 bases map to TRBD1. J gave up 5 bases and V 3 bases, and 15 bases lay outside the gene matches. The CDR3 has 17 residues. In germline, CDR1 is SGHTA, CDR2 FQGNSA. CDR3 nucleotides: TGTGCCAGCAGCTTTGGACAGGTGGCGTCCAATCGGGAGACCCAGTACTTC. It is translated as CASSFGQVASNRETQYF.

Written as DNA, the CDR3 is TGTGCCACCAGCAGAGATACAGGGGGCAATGAGCAGTTCTTC. Its protein is CATSRDTGGNEQFF. The rearrangement joins TRBV15 to TRBJ2-1, with 8 nucleotides matching TRBD1. Per germline, CDR1 LNHNV and CDR2 YYDKDF (reference sequence). Trimming cost V 0 bases and J 6 bases; bases outside gene matches: 1. The CDR3 runs to 14 residues.

The J gene is TRBJ2-5, the V gene TRBV29-1, with 7 bases matching TRBD2. V lost 7 bases and J lost 5; bases outside the gene matches: 13. The CDR3 runs to 14 residues. The germline V gene has CDR1 SQVTM and CDR2 ANQGSEA. The CDR3 nucleotides read TGCAGCGCCGGAGGTGGGGGGGAGAGGGAGACCCAGTACTTC. This codes for CSAGGGGERETQYF.

The chain couples TRBV4-1 to TRBJ2-7; tentatively, D is TRBD1 (6 bases). Germline CDR1 MGHRA, CDR2 YSYEKL. CDR3 length equals 16 residues. The V end lost 0 bases, the J end lost 3 bases, and 15 bases lay between the germline ends. CDR3 sequence: CASSQDRGGWDYEQYF. The CDR3 DNA is TGCGCCAGCAGCCAAGATCGAGGGGGTTGGGACTACGAGCAGTACTTC.

The chain joins TRBV6-6 to TRBJ2-1; 8 nucleotides line up with TRBD2. The CDR3 runs 15 residues. The germline V gene has CDR1 MNHNY and CDR2 SVGAGI (reference sequence). Trimming removed 4 bases from V and 0 bases from J; junction bases left unmatched: 2. In DNA form, the CDR3 reads TGTGCCAGCAGTTTCGGGACTAGCTCCTACAATGAGCAGTTCTTC. Amino acids: CASSFGTSSYNEQFF.

The V call is TRBV6-6, the J call TRBJ1-3; a weak D match, TRBD1 (5 bases). Trimming pared 8 bases from V and 4 bases from J, leaving 18 bases between. Germline V gene lookup returns CDR1 MNHNY and CDR2 SVGAGI (reference sequence). The CDR3 totals 15 residues. CDR3 amino acids: CASSNAGGPGNTIYF. Here the CDR3 DNA reads TGTGCCAGCTCCAACGCGGGGGGTCCCGGAAACACCATATATTTT.

This chain uses TRBV19 with TRBJ1-5; D is ambiguous. V lost 7 bases and J 0 bases, leaving 16 bases between the germline ends. Per germline, CDR1 LNHDA and CDR2 SQIVND (reference sequence). There are 16 residues in the CDR3. CDR3 DNA sequence: TGTGCCAGTATCCCGCGGGGAGGGAATAGCAATCAGCCCCAGCATTTT. Translation gives CASIPRGGNSNQPQHF.

The chain carries TRBV18 and TRBJ1-2; TRBD1 might be the D (6 bases). CDR3 length equals 16 residues. V was pared by 2 bases and J by 8 bases, with 21 bases between. Per germline, CDR1 KGHSH and CDR2 LQKENI. The CDR3 DNA sequence: TGTGCCAGCTCACCATTCGCAGGGGAACTGGTGAGGGGCTACACCTTC. This encodes CASSPFAGELVRGYTF.

Regarding this clone: Other DNA sequences in the same sample also yield this CDR3. V gene TRBV15 combines with J gene TRBJ1-6; tentatively, D is TRBD1 (5 bases). Germline loops: CDR1 LNHNV, CDR2 YYDKDF (reference sequence). V was clipped by 1 base and J by 5 bases, with 15 bases between them. This CDR3 spans 17 amino acids. CDR3 residues: CATSRASQGVDNSPLHF. CDR3 DNA: TGTGCCACCAGCAGAGCGAGCCAGGGTGTGGATAATTCACCCCTCCACTTT.

As concerns this clone: One end of the junction fails to match germline, which may point to a read error. Other DNA sequences from this sample encode an identical CDR3 as well. The CDR3 region has the DNA TGTGCCAGCTCACCTGGGACAGGAGGATATTCCCCCCTCCACTTT. It yields the protein CASSPGTGGYSPLHF. The chain links TRBV18 to TRBJ1-6, with 8 bases identical to TRBD1. The germline gives CDR1 KGHSH, CDR2 LQKENI. CDR3 size: 15 residues.

The count of this clone is one. The chain uses TRBV7-9 and TRBJ2-2; 8 bases are a match to TRBD2. CDR3 size: 18 residues. With 7 bases clipped from V and 5 bases from J, the junction kept 18 bases outside the gene matches. In germline, CDR1 is SEHNR, CDR2 FQNEAQ (reference sequence). Written as DNA, the CDR3 is TGTGCCAGCAATCTCGGTCCCGGGAGGGCCCAAGGAACCGGGGAGCTGTTTTTT. Translation: CASNLGPGRAQGTGELFF.

The CDR3 DNA sequence: TGCGCCAGCAGCTTGGGGGGACAACACACTGAAGCTTTCTTT. Its protein is CASSLGGQHTEAFF. The chain combines TRBV5-1 with TRBJ1-1; perhaps TRBD1 as D (6 bases). V lost 0 bases and J lost 3, with 9 bases in between. Germline CDR1 is SGHRS and CDR2 is YFSETQ. The CDR3 spans 14 residues.

This clone was seen a handful of times. The gene calls are TRBV5-3 and TRBJ2-5, with 7 bases matching TRBD1. TRBV5-3 is designated an ORF whose function remains uncertain. The CDR3 has 16 amino acids. Trimming took 2 bases from V and 3 from J; bases not matched to a gene: 10. The CDR3 sequence: CARSLVDPGQEETQYF. In DNA form, the CDR3 reads TGTGCCAGAAGCTTAGTGGACCCAGGACAGGAAGAGACCCAGTACTTC.

This clone was observed once. The chain has TRBV4-2 and TRBJ2-2, with TRBD2 identical over 7 bases. This CDR3 contains 13 residues. Germline assignment: CDR1 LGHNA and CDR2 YNFKEQ. V lost 4 bases, J lost 6 bases, and 2 bases stayed unmatched. CDR3 nucleotides: TGTGCCAGCAGCCCTGGGGGGGCCGGGGAGCTGTTTTTT. It specifies CASSPGGAGELFF.

In this sample, this clone turned up once. J is TRBJ2-3 and V is TRBV5-3; 8 bases line up with TRBD1. TRBV5-3 is recorded as an ORF, its role being uncertain. The length of the CDR3 is 16 residues. V was pared by 4 bases and J by 1 base, with 8 bases of the junction left unmatched. CDR3 amino acids: CARSAPGTGCTDTQYF. The CDR3 region has the DNA TGTGCCAGAAGCGCCCCCGGGACAGGATGCACAGATACGCAGTATTTT.

This sequence joins TRBV9 and TRBJ1-2, with D possibly matching TRBD1 (5 bases). The germline V gene has CDR1 SGDLS and CDR2 YYNGEE. V was clipped by 4 bases and J by 5 bases, with 15 bases between them. The CDR3 contains 14 residues. Here the CDR3 DNA reads TGTGCCAGCAGCCCCGCCAGGGTTTCTTATGGCTACACCTTC. This gives the protein CASSPARVSYGYTF.

The chain joins TRBV5-1 to TRBJ2-2; D uncertain. The V and J ends lost 2 bases and 6 bases respectively, with 8 bases between them. The CDR3 is made up of 13 amino acids. CDR1 is SGHRS, CDR2 YFSETQ, per germline. CDR3 loop: CASSLATPGELFF. The CDR3 nucleotides read TGCGCCAGCAGCTTAGCTACGCCCGGGGAGCTGTTTTTT.

The gene calls are TRBV19 and TRBJ2-1, with a possible D match to TRBD1 (6 bases). Trimming stripped 3 bases from V and 7 bases from J, with 16 bases between. CDR3 length equals 15 residues. CDR1 and CDR2 from the germline V gene are LNHDA and SQIVND (reference sequence). This CDR3 reads CASSIIQGLPNEQFF. The CDR3 nucleotides are TGTGCCAGTAGTATTATCCAGGGGTTGCCTAATGAGCAGTTCTTC. Complete variable domain (other parts from reference TRBV19 and TRBJ2-1): DGGITQSPKYLFRKEGQNVTLSCEQNLNHDAMYWYRQDPGQGLRLIYYSQIVNDFQKGDIAEGYSVSREKKESFPLTVTSAQKNPTAFYLCASSIIQGLPNEQFFGPGTRLTVL.

In DNA, the CDR3 is TGTGCCAGCTCTCCGACCCTGCTAGCGGGGGTCGATACGCAGTATTTT. It yields the protein CASSPTLLAGVDTQYF. The V gene is TRBV18, the J gene TRBJ2-3; 10 bases are a match to TRBD2. The CDR3 has 16 amino acids. Looked up from germline, CDR1 is KGHSH and CDR2 is LQKENI. V lost 6 bases, J lost 6 bases, and 12 bases stayed unmatched.

V usage is TRBV18 and J usage is TRBJ2-7, with a possible D match to TRBD2 (6 bases). This CDR3 has 13 residues. V was shortened by 2 bases and J by 2 bases, with 7 bases between the two germline ends. Looked up from germline, CDR1 is KGHSH and CDR2 is LQKENI. CDR3 residues: CASSPKRAYEQYF. CDR3 sequence (DNA): TGTGCCAGCTCACCAAAGCGGGCCTACGAGCAGTACTTC.

This sequence joins TRBV4-1 and TRBJ2-3; possibly TRBD2 for D (6 bases). Germline V gene sequence: CDR1 MGHRA, CDR2 YSYEKL. Trimming shortened V by 1 base and J by 1 base, and 9 bases separated the two germline ends. The CDR3 length is 15 residues. The CDR3 DNA reads as TGCGCCAGCAGCCAAGGATTAGCGGGCACAGATACGCAGTATTTT. Amino acids: CASSQGLAGTDTQYF.

The chain links TRBV19 to TRBJ1-5; D is perhaps TRBD1 (5 bases). The CDR3 extends over 16 amino acids. With 2 bases removed from V and 7 bases from J, the gap between germline ends came to 18 bases. CDR1 and CDR2 from the germline V gene are LNHDA and SQIVND (reference sequence). DNA of the CDR3: TGTGCCAGTAGTATACTAGGCCAGGGCGTCAGACAGCCCCAGCATTTT. Its translation is CASSILGQGVRQPQHF.